This paragraph reports one T cell receptor beta chain. The antigen is undetermined. The entry originates in a study of cytomegalovirus exposure and HLA in healthy donors. Vbeta (60) and Jbeta (13) primers were used in the PCR. Assay: immunoSEQ multiplex PCR; the TCRdb copy retains only in-frame clones and omits some. The sample's table shows 130,000 or so clones. Study results and caveats: Follow-up analysis seemed to connect common viral pathogens with several of the most significant clusters identified.

This sequence originates from a woman aged 40-49 years in good health and CMV-seronegative. The sequencing input was PBMCs.

The CDR3 is CASRGPRQGNTGELFF. In DNA form, the CDR3 reads TGTGCCAGCAGAGGCCCTCGGCAGGGGAACACCGGGGAGCTGTTTTTT. The rearrangement joins TRBV28 to TRBJ2-2; TRBD1 is a possible D gene (5 bases). Germline V gives CDR1 MDHEN, CDR2 SYDVKM. V gave up 6 bases and J gave up 1 base, with 15 bases separating them. This CDR3 is built from 16 residues.